This TCR beta chain was found in a study of T-cell memory formation after mild COVID-19. After 5'RACE with constant-segment primers, TCR alpha and TCR beta cDNA libraries carrying sample barcodes and UMIs were obtained. From the 5' RACE reads, TCRdb called clonotypes with MiXCR, one entry per CDR3 protein. This table holds 350,000 to 400,000 distinct CDR3 sequences, approximately 15% found once. Details on this clonotype: Its antigen is not known.

The study, taken as a whole, reports: Proof of SARS-CoV-2 specificity was absent for the second-wave clones that crested on day 37. The study found balanced CD4/CD8 in clones contracting day 15 to 85 and a CD4+ lean in later expanders. The main location of contracting CD4+ clones was CM and EM, and that of contracting CD8+ clones was EMRA.

Germline V gene data show CDR1 as SGHVS and CDR2 as FNYEAQ. V was trimmed by 5 bases and J by 9 bases, leaving 14 bases between them. The CDR3 contains 13 residues. The chain uses TRBV7-6 and TRBJ2-1; D is unresolved. Sequencing used PBMCs or a T cell subset sorted from them (not recorded which). The receptor comes from a man between 18 and 35 years old who had mild COVID-19 (a few samples of this study predate the infection). Cell type and time point are not known. The CDR3 protein is CASSPGPLREQFF. The CDR3 DNA reads TGTGCCAGCAGCCCTGGGCCCCTTCGTGAGCAGTTCTTC.